This T cell receptor (beta chain) was captured in a study of blood T cell repertoires in COVID-19. Study as a whole: Samples of COVID-19 (acute and convalescent) were obtained from the United States, Italy and Spain. T cells, B-cell-depleted T cells, or PBMCs supplied cDNA or gDNA.

This clone was seen just once. The CDR3 is 15 residues long. Germline V lookup: CDR1 LNHDA, CDR2 SQIVND (reference sequence). Trimming cost V 4 bases and J 5 bases; bases outside gene matches: 8. Among Cohort 3 donors, those recovered had two negative PCRs, clearance, or symptom resolution. Per the authors' pipeline: How many nucleated cells were present was estimated from reference gene primer amplification. Profiling relied on immunoSEQ multiplex PCR, and the TCRdb table lists in-frame clones only, not all of them. D and trimming come from the DNA, and the V and J calls and clone size come from that table. The sample shows about 160,000 clones, 82% of them seen only once.

V and J are TRBV19 and TRBJ1-2; 9 bases agree with TRBD1. The specimen sequenced was PBMCs or T cells enriched from blood (not recorded which). The clonotype was recovered from a man in his 60s who had recovered from COVID-19. CDR3 DNA sequence: TGTGCCAGTAGTACTGGACAGGGGCTGGGGTATGGCTACACCTTC. Amino acid sequence: CASSTGQGLGYGYTF.